This T cell receptor beta chain was obtained from a study of regulatory T cells in long-lasting Graves disease. Germline V gives CDR1 SGDLS, CDR2 YYNGEE. V was cut by 2 bases and J by 0 bases, with 24 bases left in between. The CDR3 runs 20 residues. This clonotype occurred many times. The time point here: newly diagnosed GD, antithyroid drugs for less than 3 months. RNA from PBMCs was the source of the TCR library. HTBI primers from iRepertoire and Arm-PCR of CDR3 regions yielded the TCR beta libraries. TCRdb analysed the multiplex PCR reads with MiXCR anew, one entry per CDR3 protein. The data hold hundreds of thousands of distinct CDR3 sequences, with 15% to 19% observed a single time.

Here the sequenced sample was peripheral blood mononuclear cells (PBMCs), taken at new diagnosis, from a patient treated with antithyroid drugs. The genes are TRBV9 and TRBJ1-3; no firm D call. The sequence derives from a female donor with Graves disease. The CDR3 nucleotides are TGTGCCAGCAGCGTCTCAGCCGACACTGGCACTCCTTCCTCTGGAAACACCATATATTTT. Translation gives CASSVSADTGTPSSGNTIYF.